What follows are 23 T cell receptor beta chains derived from one specimen sequenced in a study of identical twins. TCRdb redid the calling of the 5' RACE reads with MiXCR, one entry per CDR3 protein. This table holds some 730,000 distinct CDR3 sequences, approximately 18% found once. In addition, the sample was reused for a study of T cells expressing NK-cell markers.

Sequenced: PBMCs. These receptors were obtained from a woman aged 18-30 years in good health.

The CDR3 sequence is CASGDAGTASSYNEQFF. The CDR3 nucleotides are TGTGCTAGTGGTGACGCCGGGACAGCAAGCTCCTACAATGAGCAGTTCTTC. V is TRBV12-5 and J is TRBJ2-1, with 7 positions matching TRBD1. J lost 0 bases, V lost 5 bases, and 10 bases had no gene match. Germline V gene lookup returns CDR1 LGHNT and CDR2 FRNRAP. The CDR3 is made up of 17 amino acids.

This sequence joins TRBV6-1 and TRBJ2-7, with 7 bases aligning to TRBD1. The CDR3 consists of 13 residues. V gave up 6 bases and J gave up 6 bases; unmatched junction bases: 8. Germline CDR1 and CDR2: MNHNS and SASEGT. CDR3 nucleotides: TGTGCCAGCAGAAGGGACAGTATAGGCGAGCAGTACTTC. Encoded protein: CASRRDSIGEQYF.

A few counts support this clonotype. J is TRBJ2-3 and V is TRBV15, with D perhaps matching TRBD1 (5 bases). CDR3 length: 13 amino acids. Germline lookup yields CDR1 LNHNV and CDR2 YYDKDF (reference sequence). The germline V and J ends were trimmed by 4 bases and 3 bases, with 8 bases remaining between them. The CDR3 region has the DNA TGTGCCACCAGCATAAGGGGTACAGATACGCAGTATTTT. Translation gives CATSIRGTDTQYF.

The chain has TRBV7-9 and TRBJ2-1, with 7 bases fitting TRBD2. CDR1 SEHNR and CDR2 FQNEAQ come from the germline V gene (reference sequence). The CDR3 runs to 15 residues. Trimming took 1 base from V and 4 from J; bases not matched to a gene: 4. The DNA of the CDR3 is TGTGCCAGCAGCTTAGTGGCGGGAGTGTACAATGAGCAGTTCTTC. Its protein product is CASSLVAGVYNEQFF.

This chain uses TRBV5-1 with TRBJ2-6; possible D gene TRBD1, 5 bases. Germline lookup yields CDR1 SGHRS and CDR2 YFSETQ. The length of the CDR3 is 16 residues. V shed 0 bases and J shed 0 bases, with 7 bases lying between them. DNA for the CDR3: TGCGCCAGCAGCTTGGGACAGAACTCTGGGGCCAACGTCCTGACTTTC. This sequence encodes CASSLGQNSGANVLTF.

The V and J genes are TRBV20-1 and TRBJ2-7; possibly TRBD2 for D (5 bases). This CDR3 is 13 amino acids long. Trimming left V 3 bases short and J 5 bases short, with 14 bases between. Germline values: CDR1 DFQATT, CDR2 SNEGSKA (reference sequence). As DNA, the CDR3 is TGCAGTGCTAGGCCTTGGGAGTCGGACGAGCAGTACTTC. Protein: CSARPWESDEQYF.

This clonotype was found many times. The chain couples TRBV20-1 to TRBJ2-1, with D possibly TRBD1 on 6 matching bases. Germline assignment: CDR1 DFQATT and CDR2 SNEGSKA (reference sequence). V was pared by 5 bases and J by 5 bases, with 13 bases between. The CDR3 is 13 residues long. In DNA, the CDR3 is TGCAGTGCTTGGGACACCCCTAACAATGAGCAGTTCTTC. Protein: CSAWDTPNNEQFF.

This clonotype came up a few times. The chain uses TRBV7-2 and TRBJ2-7; 12 positions agree with TRBD2. J lost 4 bases, V lost 4 bases, and 2 bases had no gene match. Germline CDR1 and CDR2: SGHTA and FQGNSA. The CDR3 extends over 14 amino acids. CDR3 loop: CASSSSGGGYEQYF. In DNA form, the CDR3 reads TGTGCCAGCAGCTCTAGCGGGGGGGGGTACGAGCAGTACTTC.

The chain carries TRBV10-3 and TRBJ2-3, with D possibly matching TRBD1 (5 bases). The CDR3 totals 15 residues. Per the germline V gene, CDR1 is ENHRY and CDR2 is SYGVKD. V was trimmed by 10 bases and J by 2 bases, leaving 19 bases between them. The CDR3 sequence: CASGAHGPNTDTQYF. The CDR3 bases are TGTGCCAGTGGGGCACACGGTCCAAACACAGATACGCAGTATTTT.

A few counts support this clonotype. The V gene is TRBV12-3 or TRBV12-4, the J gene TRBJ2-3; D remains unclear. This CDR3 contains 14 residues. Trimming removed 3 bases at V and 6 bases at J, with 13 bases between. The CDR3 region has the DNA TGTGCCAGCAGTTTTTTGGCGGCCCAGGATACGCAGTATTTT. It codes for CASSFLAAQDTQYF.

This clonotype was counted between two and nine times. The chain has TRBV12-3 or TRBV12-4 and TRBJ1-2; 7 bases are a match to TRBD1. V shed 6 bases and J 1 base; nucleotides not matched to a gene: 8. The CDR3 sequence is 15 residues long. This CDR3 reads CASRLGTVFNYGYTF. CDR3 nucleotides: TGTGCCAGCAGGCTGGGGACAGTCTTTAACTATGGCTACACCTTC.

J is TRBJ2-3 and V is TRBV4-2; no reliable D call. In germline, CDR1 is LGHNA, CDR2 YNFKEQ. Trimming stripped 1 base from V and 3 bases from J, with 8 bases between. This CDR3 region has 14 residues. CDR3 residues: CASSQVRKTDTQYF. CDR3 nucleotides: TGTGCCAGCAGCCAAGTTCGAAAAACAGATACGCAGTATTTT.

The chain couples TRBV29-1 to TRBJ2-7; perhaps TRBD1 as D (6 bases). CDR1 and CDR2 (germline): SQVTM, ANQGSEA. The CDR3 consists of 12 residues. V lost 7 bases and J lost 2, with 12 bases in between. The CDR3 nucleotides read TGCAGCGCGCGACAGGACCCCTACGAGCAGTACTTC. It specifies CSARQDPYEQYF.

J is TRBJ2-3 and V is TRBV9; tentatively, D is TRBD2 (7 bases). This CDR3 is built from 17 residues. The germline V gene encodes CDR1 SGDLS and CDR2 YYNGEE. With 3 bases removed from V and 1 base from J, the gap between germline ends came to 18 bases. The CDR3 sequence: CASSEGGGSTGTDTQYF. The CDR3 DNA follows: TGTGCCAGCAGCGAGGGGGGGGGTTCGACAGGCACAGATACGCAGTATTTT.

A few counts support this clonotype. This chain joins TRBV4-3 and TRBJ2-1, with TRBD2 as a possible D gene (6 bases). CDR3 length: 16 amino acids. The germline gives CDR1 LGHNA, CDR2 YSLEER. The germline V and J ends were trimmed by 1 base and 0 bases, with 10 bases remaining between them. DNA for the CDR3: TGCGCCAGCAGCCAAGCAGCGGGTTACTCCTACAATGAGCAGTTCTTC. Translated: CASSQAAGYSYNEQFF.

The table lists this clonotype with many counts. The chain links TRBV20-1 to TRBJ1-2; D is possibly TRBD1 (6 bases). Germline V gene data show CDR1 as DFQATT and CDR2 as SNEGSKA (reference sequence). The CDR3 is 17 amino acids. V was cut by 0 bases and J by 4 bases, with 21 bases left in between. The CDR3 protein is CSARDFVRGAPGYGYTF. As DNA, the CDR3 is TGCAGTGCTAGAGACTTCGTCAGGGGAGCTCCTGGCTATGGCTACACCTTC.

This sequence joins TRBV11-2 and TRBJ2-1; possibly TRBD2 for D (6 bases). V dropped 4 bases and J dropped 3 bases, with 13 bases sitting between them. The CDR3 is 15 residues long. The V gene's germline CDR1 is SGHAT and CDR2 FQNNGV. The CDR3 DNA reads as TGTGCCAGCAGCTACAGGACTACCCACTACAATGAGCAGTTCTTC. It yields the protein CASSYRTTHYNEQFF.

The chain carries TRBV5-6 and TRBJ2-1; the match to TRBD2 covers 9 bases. Germline CDR1 SGHDT, CDR2 YYEEEE. With V trimmed by 3 bases and J by 9 bases, 13 bases remained unmatched. The CDR3 is 16 residues long. The CDR3: CASSSIGGRALSEQFF. CDR3 sequence (DNA): TGTGCCAGCAGCTCGATCGGCGGGAGGGCCCTTAGTGAGCAGTTCTTC. The full variable domain, rest sourced from reference TRBV5-6 and TRBJ2-1, is DAGVTQSPTHLIKTRGQQVTLRCSPKSGHDTVSWYQQALGQGPQFIFQYYEEEERQRGNFPDRFSGHQFPNYSSELNVNALLLGDSALYLCASSSIGGRALSEQFFGPGTRLTVL.

Many counts were recorded for this clonotype. The chain has TRBV4-2 and TRBJ1-4, with D possibly matching TRBD1 (5 bases). V lost 5 bases, J lost 8 bases, and 15 bases lay in between. Per germline, CDR1 LGHNA and CDR2 YNFKEQ. This CDR3 contains 14 residues. The CDR3, as DNA: TGTGCCAGCAGCTCCTTAGCCCGGGGGGAAAAACTGTTTTTT. Translating gives CASSSLARGEKLFF.

The CDR3 DNA reads TGTGCCAGCAGTTCTTATCGACAGGGGGCTTTCTTT. It translates to CASSSYRQGAFF. The chain recombines TRBV12-3 or TRBV12-4 with TRBJ1-1, with 8 bases fitting TRBD1. With V trimmed by 4 bases and J by 11 bases, 6 bases remained unmatched. The CDR3 spans 12 residues.

There are many counts of this clonotype. The rearrangement links TRBV7-2 to TRBJ2-7; either TRBD1 or TRBD2 may fit D (5 bases each). Germline lookup yields CDR1 SGHTA and CDR2 FQGNSA. The ends were cut back, 3 bases at V and 1 base at J, with 13 bases in the middle. CDR3 length: 15 amino acids. The CDR3 loop is CASSLARDRSYEQYF. CDR3 in DNA: TGTGCCAGCAGCTTGGCTAGGGACCGTTCCTACGAGCAGTACTTC.

The chain carries TRBV7-9 and TRBJ2-1, with unresolved D. The CDR3 is 14 residues long. Per the germline V gene, CDR1 is SEHNR and CDR2 is FQNEAQ (reference sequence). With 3 bases removed from V and 7 bases from J, the gap between germline ends came to 13 bases. CDR3 loop: CASSLGTLKNEQFF. Here the CDR3 DNA reads TGTGCCAGCAGCTTGGGCACCTTAAAGAATGAGCAGTTCTTC.

This chain connects TRBV29-1 to TRBJ2-5, with D possibly matching TRBD1 (6 bases). This CDR3 has 12 residues. CDR1 and CDR2 from the germline V gene are SQVTM and ANQGSEA. The germline V and J ends were trimmed by 7 bases and 4 bases, with 13 bases remaining between them. In DNA form, the CDR3 reads TGCAGCGGCGGACAGCCAAGAGAGACCCAGTACTTC. Translating gives CSGGQPRETQYF.